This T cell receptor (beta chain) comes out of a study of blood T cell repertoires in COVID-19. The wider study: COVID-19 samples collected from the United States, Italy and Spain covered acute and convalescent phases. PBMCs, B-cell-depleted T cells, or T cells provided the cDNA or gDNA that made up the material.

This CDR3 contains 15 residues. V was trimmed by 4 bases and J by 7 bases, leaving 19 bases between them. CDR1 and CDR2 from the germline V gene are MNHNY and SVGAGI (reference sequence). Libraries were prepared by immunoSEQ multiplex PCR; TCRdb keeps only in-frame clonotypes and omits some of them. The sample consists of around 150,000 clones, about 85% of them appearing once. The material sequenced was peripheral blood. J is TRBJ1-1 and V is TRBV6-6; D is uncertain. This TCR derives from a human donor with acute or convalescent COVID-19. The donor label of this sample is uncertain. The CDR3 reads CASSSLREGGNEAFF. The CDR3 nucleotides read TGTGCCAGCAGTTCCCTTCGTGAGGGTGGTAATGAAGCTTTCTTT.